The clone carrying this TCR beta chain was counted many times. Its cognate antigen is unknown. The data originate from a study of early T cells in non-severe SARS-CoV-2 infection. Study-wide results and caveats: Anti-spike CD8 responses were favored by VDJdb matching, which missed private and CD4 specificities.

The V gene end was trimmed by 4 bases and the J gene end by 5 bases; junction bases not matched to a gene: 15. Looked up from germline, CDR1 is SGHRS and CDR2 is YFSETQ. The CDR3 totals 19 residues. TCRdb independently ran MiXCR on the 5' RACE reads; one entry per CDR3 protein. Of 55,000 to 75,000 distinct CDR3 sequences in the sample, about 8.4% are singletons; the top ten hold approximately 3.6%. This sequence originates from an adult who was a healthcare worker with PCR-confirmed SARS-CoV-2 infection or an uninfected control (not recorded which). This rearrangement joins TRBV5-1 to TRBJ2-1; 13 bases line up with TRBD2. Sequencing input: whole blood. The CDR3 is CASSPGLAGTFGLDNEQFF. In DNA, the CDR3 is TGCGCCAGCAGCCCGGGACTAGCGGGAACGTTCGGCCTAGACAATGAGCAGTTCTTC.